This T cell receptor (beta chain) was profiled in a study of blood T cell repertoires in COVID-19. The overall study: Sites in the United States, Italy and Spain provided acute and convalescent COVID-19 samples. The analysed material was cDNA or gDNA that came from T cells, B-cell-depleted T cells, or PBMCs.

Germline V gives CDR1 MNHEY, CDR2 SMNVEV (reference sequence). The CDR3 spans 13 residues. Trimming took 5 bases from V and 9 from J, leaving 17 bases between them. Authors' data handling: Researchers report that nucleated cell counts were estimated from reference gene primer amplification. This table comes from immunoSEQ multiplex PCR, and its TCRdb copy is limited to in-frame clones, with some not included. The DNA gave D and trimming, while V, J and clone size come from that table. Of some 530,000 clones in the sample, about nine tenths are singletons; the top ten hold 8% to 9.5%. Cohort 3 recovery required two negative PCRs, clearance, or symptom resolution.

This clonotype was obtained from a woman aged 55-70 years who had recovered from COVID-19. The sequencing input was PBMCs or T cells enriched from blood (not recorded which). This chain uses TRBV27 with TRBJ2-7; perhaps TRBD2 as D (5 bases). The CDR3 protein is CASSANGELRQYV. CDR3 bases: TGTGCCAGCAGTGCTAACGGGGAGCTAAGGCAGTACGTC.